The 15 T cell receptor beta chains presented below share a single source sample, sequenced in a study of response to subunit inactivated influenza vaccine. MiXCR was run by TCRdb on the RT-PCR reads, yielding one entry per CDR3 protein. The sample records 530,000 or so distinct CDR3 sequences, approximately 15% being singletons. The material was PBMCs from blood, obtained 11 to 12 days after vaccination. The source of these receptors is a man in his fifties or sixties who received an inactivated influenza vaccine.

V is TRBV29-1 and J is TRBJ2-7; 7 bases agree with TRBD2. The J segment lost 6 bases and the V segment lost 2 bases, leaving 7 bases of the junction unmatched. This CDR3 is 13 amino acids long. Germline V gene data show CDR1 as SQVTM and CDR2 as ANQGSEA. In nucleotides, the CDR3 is TGCAGCGTTGAACGGTGGGGAGGGAGCGAGCAGTACTTC. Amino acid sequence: CSVERWGGSEQYF.

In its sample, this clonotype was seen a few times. The CDR3: CAISEGSGTGGFYGYTF. The CDR3 DNA is TGTGCCATCAGTGAGGGCTCCGGGACAGGAGGATTCTATGGCTACACCTTC. The chain couples TRBV10-3 to TRBJ1-2, with 8 bases matching TRBD1. Trimming cost V 2 bases and J 4 bases; bases outside gene matches: 12. The germline gives CDR1 ENHRY, CDR2 SYGVKD. The CDR3 is 17 amino acids.

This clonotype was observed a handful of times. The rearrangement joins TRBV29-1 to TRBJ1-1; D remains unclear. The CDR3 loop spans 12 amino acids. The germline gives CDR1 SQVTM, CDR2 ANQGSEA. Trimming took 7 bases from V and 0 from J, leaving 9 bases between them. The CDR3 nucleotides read TGCAGCGCCATCCATATGAACACTGAAGCTTTCTTT. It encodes CSAIHMNTEAFF. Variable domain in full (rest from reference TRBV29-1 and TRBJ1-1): SAVISQKPSRDICQRGTSLTIQCQVDSQVTMMFWYRQQPGQSLTLIATANQGSEATYESGFVIDKFPISRPNLTFSTLTVSNMSPEDSSIYLCSAIHMNTEAFFGQGTRLTVV.

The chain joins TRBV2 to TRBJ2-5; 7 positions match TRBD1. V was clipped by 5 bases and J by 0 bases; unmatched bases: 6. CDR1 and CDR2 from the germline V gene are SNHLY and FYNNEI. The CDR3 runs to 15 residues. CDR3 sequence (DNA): TGTGCCAGCAGTTCTGGGACAGAAGACCAAGAGACCCAGTACTTC. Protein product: CASSSGTEDQETQYF.

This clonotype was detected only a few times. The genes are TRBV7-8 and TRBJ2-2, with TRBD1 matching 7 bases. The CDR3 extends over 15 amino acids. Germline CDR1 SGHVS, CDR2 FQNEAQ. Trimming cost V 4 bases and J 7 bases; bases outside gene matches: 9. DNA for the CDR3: TGTGCCAGCAGCTACAGGGGAAAATTAGGCGGGGAGCTGTTTTTT. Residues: CASSYRGKLGGELFF.

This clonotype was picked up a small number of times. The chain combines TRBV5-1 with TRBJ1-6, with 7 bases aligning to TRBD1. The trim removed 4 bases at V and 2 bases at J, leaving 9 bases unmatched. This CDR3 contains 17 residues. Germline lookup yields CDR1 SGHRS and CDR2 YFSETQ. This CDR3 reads CASSISGTEAYNSPLHF. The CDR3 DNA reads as TGCGCCAGCAGCATTTCCGGGACAGAAGCCTATAATTCACCCCTCCACTTT.

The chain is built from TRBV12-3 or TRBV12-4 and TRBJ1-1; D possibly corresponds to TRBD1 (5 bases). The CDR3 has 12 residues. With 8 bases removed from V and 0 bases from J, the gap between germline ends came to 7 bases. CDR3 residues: CASQGVNTEAFF. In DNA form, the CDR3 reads TGTGCCAGCCAAGGGGTGAACACTGAAGCTTTCTTT.

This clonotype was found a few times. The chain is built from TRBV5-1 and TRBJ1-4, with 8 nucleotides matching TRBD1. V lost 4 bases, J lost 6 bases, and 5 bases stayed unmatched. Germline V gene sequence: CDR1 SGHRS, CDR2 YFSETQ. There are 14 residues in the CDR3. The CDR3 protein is CASSPGQEYEKLFF. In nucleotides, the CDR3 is TGCGCCAGCAGCCCGGGACAGGAGTATGAAAAACTGTTTTTT.

The CDR3 nucleotides read TGCGCCAGCAGCTCCGCCCGCGGGGTTAGCACAGATACGCAGTATTTT. Protein sequence: CASSSARGVSTDTQYF. V usage is TRBV5-1 and J usage is TRBJ2-3; TRBD2 is a possible D gene (6 bases). Germline CDR1 and CDR2: SGHRS and YFSETQ. V lost 3 bases, J lost 0 bases, and 14 bases lay in between. The CDR3 length is 16 residues.

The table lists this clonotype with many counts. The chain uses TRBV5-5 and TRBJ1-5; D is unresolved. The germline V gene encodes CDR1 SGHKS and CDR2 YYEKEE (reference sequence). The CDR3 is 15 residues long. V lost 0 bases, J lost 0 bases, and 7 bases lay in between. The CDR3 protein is CASSLGIYSNQPQHF. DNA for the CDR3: TGTGCCAGCAGCTTGGGGATTTATAGCAATCAGCCCCAGCATTTT.

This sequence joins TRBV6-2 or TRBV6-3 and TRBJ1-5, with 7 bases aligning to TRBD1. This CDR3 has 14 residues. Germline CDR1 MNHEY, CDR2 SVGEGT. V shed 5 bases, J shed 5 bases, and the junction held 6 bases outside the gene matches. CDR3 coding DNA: TGTGCCAGCAGTCGGACAGGCCGGCATCAGCCCCAGCATTTT. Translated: CASSRTGRHQPQHF.

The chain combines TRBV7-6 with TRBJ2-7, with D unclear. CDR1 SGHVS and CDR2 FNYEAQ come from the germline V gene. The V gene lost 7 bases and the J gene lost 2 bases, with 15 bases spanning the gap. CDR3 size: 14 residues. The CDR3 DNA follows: TGTGCCAGCACCTATGATGAGCCACCCTACGAGCAGTACTTC. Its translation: CASTYDEPPYEQYF.

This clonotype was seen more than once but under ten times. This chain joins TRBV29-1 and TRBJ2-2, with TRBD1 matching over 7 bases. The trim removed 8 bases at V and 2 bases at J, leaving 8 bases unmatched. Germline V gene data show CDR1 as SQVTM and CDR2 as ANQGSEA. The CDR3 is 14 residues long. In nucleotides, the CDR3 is TGCAGCACCCGGACAGGTGTTAACACCGGGGAGCTGTTTTTT. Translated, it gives CSTRTGVNTGELFF.

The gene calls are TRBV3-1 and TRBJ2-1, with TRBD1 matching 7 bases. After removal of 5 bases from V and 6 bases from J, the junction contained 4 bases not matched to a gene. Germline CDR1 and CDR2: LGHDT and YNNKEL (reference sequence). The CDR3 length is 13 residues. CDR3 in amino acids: CASSSTGSNEQFF. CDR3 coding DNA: TGTGCCAGCAGCTCGACAGGGTCCAATGAGCAGTTCTTC.

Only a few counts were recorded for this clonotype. Here the CDR3 reads CAIGGAYGYTF. CDR3 in DNA: TGTGCCATTGGGGGTGCCTATGGCTACACCTTC. This sequence joins TRBV7-6 and TRBJ1-2; tentative D call: TRBD1 (5 bases). The CDR3 totals 11 residues. V lost 10 bases, J lost 4 bases, and 10 bases lay in between. CDR1 and CDR2 (germline): SGHVS, FNYEAQ.